The present T cell receptor (beta chain) was sequenced within a study of blood T cells in healthy people across ages. The CDR3 runs to 16 residues. Germline V lookup: CDR1 DFQATT, CDR2 SNEGSKA (reference sequence). After removal of 6 bases from V and 2 bases from J, the junction contained 14 bases not matched to a gene. This clonotype showed up just a few times. The authors ran a second PCR of roughly 6 to 12 cycles using a sample-barcoded 5' primer and a J-beta primer mix. MiXCR was run by TCRdb on the 5' RACE reads, yielding one entry per CDR3 protein. The sample has about 1.7 million distinct CDR3 sequences; under 30% are singletons.

Sequenced: blood. The clonotype comes from a woman aged 25 to 45 in good health. The chain employs TRBV20-1 and TRBJ2-5; 8 positions match TRBD2. The CDR3 region is CSAPGVSGAYQETQYF. The CDR3 DNA reads as TGCAGTGCCCCTGGAGTTAGCGGGGCTTATCAAGAGACCCAGTACTTC.